This T cell receptor beta chain came from a study of blood T cell repertoires in COVID-19. Overall study context: Sources were T cells, B-cell-depleted T cells, or PBMCs; the material itself was cDNA or gDNA.

Seattle-derived patients entered the study during active infection and were followed longitudinally. Assay: immunoSEQ multiplex PCR; the TCRdb copy retains only in-frame clones and omits some. The sample contains over 65,000 clones, 70% to 90% of which appear only once. The receptor was derived from a man older than 75 with COVID-19, enrolled during active disease. Sequences were obtained from peripheral blood.

CDR3 DNA sequence: TGTGCCAGCAGCGGTAGAGCGGGGGCCGGGGAGCTGTTTTTT. Its protein is CASSGRAGAGELFF. The chain links TRBV7-2 to TRBJ2-2; 8 bases line up with TRBD2. Germline V CDR1 and CDR2: SGHTA, FQGNSA. Losses at the gene ends were 5 bases for V and 6 bases for J; bases not matched to a gene: 5. This CDR3 contains 14 residues.